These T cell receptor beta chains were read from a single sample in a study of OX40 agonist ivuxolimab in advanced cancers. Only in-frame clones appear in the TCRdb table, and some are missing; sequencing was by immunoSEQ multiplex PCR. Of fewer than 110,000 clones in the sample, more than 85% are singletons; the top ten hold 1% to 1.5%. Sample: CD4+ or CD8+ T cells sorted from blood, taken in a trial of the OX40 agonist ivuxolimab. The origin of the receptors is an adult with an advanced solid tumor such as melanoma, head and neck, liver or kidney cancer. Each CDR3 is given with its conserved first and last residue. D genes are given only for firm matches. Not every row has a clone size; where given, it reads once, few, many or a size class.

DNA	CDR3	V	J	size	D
TGTGCCAGCAAATCGACCGCCGCTAACTATGGCTACACCTTC	CASKSTAANYGYTF	TRBV27	TRBJ1-2	NA	NA
TGTGCCAGCAGTGATGAGGACAGAGGAGTTAACTATGGCTACACCTTC	CASSDEDRGVNYGYTF	TRBV6-1	TRBJ1-2	NA	NA
TGTGCCACCAGCAGAGATGGGCAGGGGGCGGTGAACACTGAAGCTTTCTTT	CATSRDGQGAVNTEAFF	TRBV15	TRBJ1-1	few	TRBD1
TGTGCCAGCAGCTTGGCGGATGCCGCCGAACGGAGGTACTTC	CASSLADAAERRYF	TRBV5-5	TRBJ2-7	NA	NA
TGTGCCAGTACCCTGACTAGCGGGAGGGAAAACAATGAGCAGTTCTTC	CASTLTSGRENNEQFF	TRBV19	TRBJ2-1	NA	TRBD2
TGTGCCAGCAGTTTCCAGGGGGGGTACAATGAGCAGTTCTTC	CASSFQGGYNEQFF	TRBV27	TRBJ2-1	NA	NA
TGCGCCAGCAGCTTGGCCCGGACAGGGGCGAACACTGAAGCTTTCTTT	CASSLARTGANTEAFF	TRBV5-1	TRBJ1-1	once	TRBD1
TGTGCCAGTACGGACAGGGGCGCTTCTGGGGCCAACGTCCTGACTTTC	CASTDRGASGANVLTF	TRBV19	TRBJ2-6	NA	TRBD1
TGTGCCTGGACCCGAGACGGGGGAAGCTACGAGCAGTACTTC	CAWTRDGGSYEQYF	TRBV30	TRBJ2-7	NA	NA
TGTGCCAGCACAGGTCTAGCGGGAGGAAATGAGCAGTTCTTC	CASTGLAGGNEQFF	TRBV2	TRBJ2-1	NA	TRBD2
TGTGCCAGCAGCCGTAGAGGGTGGGAAAACCCCTACAATGAGCAGTTCTTC	CASSRRGWENPYNEQFF	TRBV28	TRBJ2-1	NA	NA
TGTGCCAGCAGCCGGACGGTAAACACTGAAGCTTTCTTT	CASSRTVNTEAFF	TRBV7-9	TRBJ1-1	NA	NA
TGTGCCAGCAAAGAAAGTCCCCAGGGAAATGAAAAACTGTTTTTT	CASKESPQGNEKLFF	TRBV6-5	TRBJ1-4	NA	NA
TGTGCCAGCAGCCAGAGACAGGGCTACGAGCAGTACTTC	CASSQRQGYEQYF	TRBV4-2	TRBJ2-7	NA	TRBD1
TGTGCCAGCAGCACCCGACTAGCGGGAGGGCCGCCGTACTTC	CASSTRLAGGPPYF	TRBV7-2	TRBJ2-7	NA	TRBD2
TGTGCCAGCAGCTTAGTAGGGTACGAGCAGTACTTC	CASSLVGYEQYF	TRBV11-1	TRBJ2-7	NA	NA
TGTGCCAGCAGCTTAAACAACAAGTATGGCTACACCTTC	CASSLNNKYGYTF	TRBV7-9	TRBJ1-2	NA	NA
TGTGCCAGCAGGCTGGAAACAGGAGGCTACACCTTC	CASRLETGGYTF	TRBV28	TRBJ1-2	NA	NA
TGCAGCGTTGAAACACAGACAGATGGCTACACCTTC	CSVETQTDGYTF	TRBV29-1	TRBJ1-2	once	NA
TGTGCCAGCACCACACGGCAGGCGGGAGTGAATACGCAGTATTTT	CASTTRQAGVNTQYF	TRBV28	TRBJ2-3	NA	TRBD2
TGTGCCAGCAGCTCGGCCGGGACACGGAACACCGGGGAGCTGTTTTTT	CASSSAGTRNTGELFF	TRBV7-3	TRBJ2-2	NA	NA
TGTGCCAGCAGCTTAGGCACCCAAGAGACCCAGTACTTC	CASSLGTQETQYF	TRBV7-6	TRBJ2-5	NA	NA
TGTGCCAGCATCCAACTCACTAGCGGGAGCACAGATACGCAGTATTTT	CASIQLTSGSTDTQYF	TRBV27	TRBJ2-3	NA	TRBD2
TGTGCCAGCAGATTAGCGGGAGGCACCGGGGAGCTGTTTTTT	CASRLAGGTGELFF	TRBV6-1	TRBJ2-2	NA	TRBD2
TGTGCCAGTAGTTTCTCAGGATCTCGGGCGAACACTGAAGCTTTCTTT	CASSFSGSRANTEAFF	TRBV19	TRBJ1-1	NA	NA
TGTGCCAGCAGTGAAAGGGGGGACGAGCAGTACTTC	CASSERGDEQYF	TRBV6-1	TRBJ2-7	NA	NA
TGCGCCAGCAGCCAAGGGGAACAGTCGGTCCCCTACGAGCAGTACTTC	CASSQGEQSVPYEQYF	TRBV4-3	TRBJ2-7	NA	NA
TGTGCCTGGAGGGGCACAGGGGTTAACACCATATATTTT	CAWRGTGVNTIYF	TRBV30	TRBJ1-3	NA	TRBD1
TGCGCCAGCAGCCAAGACCAGAATCAGCCCCAGCATTTT	CASSQDQNQPQHF	TRBV4-3	TRBJ1-5	NA	NA
TGTGCCAGCAGCACTGCTTCGGCAGGGACGAGCTCCTACAATGAGCAGTTCTTC	CASSTASAGTSSYNEQFF	TRBV28	TRBJ2-1	NA	NA
TGTGCCAGCAGTAGACCGGGACTAGCCTACGAGCAGTACTTC	CASSRPGLAYEQYF	TRBV27	TRBJ2-7	NA	TRBD2
TGTGCCAGCAGCTCGGTAGCGGGAGGAGGGGCAGATACGCAGTATTTT	CASSSVAGGGADTQYF	TRBV7-3	TRBJ2-3	NA	TRBD2
TGTGCCAGCAGCCCCGCGGGCAGCTCCTACAATGAGCAGTTCTTC	CASSPAGSSYNEQFF	TRBV9	TRBJ2-1	NA	NA
TGTGCCAGCAGCCCGTCAGCGGGGGCTTTCGAGCAGTACTTC	CASSPSAGAFEQYF	TRBV9	TRBJ2-7	NA	TRBD2
TGCAGTGCTAGTTCCGGGGGTGAGCAGTTCTTC	CSASSGGEQFF	TRBV20-1	TRBJ2-1	NA	NA
TGCGCCAGCAGCTTGGAGGCAGGAACCTCCTACAATGAGCAGTTCTTC	CASSLEAGTSYNEQFF	TRBV5-1	TRBJ2-1	NA	NA
TGCAGCGTTGAAGGACAGGGAAGCAACATTGAAGCTTTCTTT	CSVEGQGSNIEAFF	TRBV29-1	TRBJ1-1	NA	TRBD1
TGTGCCAGCAGCTTAGTATCAGGGTCTACAGATACGCAGTATTTT	CASSLVSGSTDTQYF	TRBV11-3	TRBJ2-3	NA	NA
TGTGCCAGCAGCGTATCCAGCGGGAAGAGCGAGCAGTACTTC	CASSVSSGKSEQYF	TRBV9	TRBJ2-7	NA	TRBD2
TGTGCCAGTAGTATCGGGGGACAGGGTGGAAACACCATATATTTT	CASSIGGQGGNTIYF	TRBV19	TRBJ1-3	NA	TRBD1
TGTGCCAGCAGTTCCCCGCCGAACAGGATATACGAGCAGTACTTC	CASSSPPNRIYEQYF	TRBV6-6	TRBJ2-7	NA	NA
TGTGCCAGCAGCTTACAGGGGACGAACTACTTC	CASSLQGTNYF	TRBV5-5	TRBJ2-7	NA	TRBD1
TGTGCCAGCAGCATCGATAGCGGGAGGACTGGTGAGCAGTTCTTC	CASSIDSGRTGEQFF	TRBV7-3	TRBJ2-1	NA	TRBD2
TGTGCCAGCAGCAAGGGGTCGCGGACCAGCACAGATACGCAGTATTTT	CASSKGSRTSTDTQYF	TRBV7-3	TRBJ2-3	NA	NA
TGTGCCAGCAGTTTCTCCACCAACCTCTATGGCTACACCTTC	CASSFSTNLYGYTF	TRBV27	TRBJ1-2	NA	NA
TGTGCCAGCAGTCCGGGACAGGCTAGGAACAATCAGCCCCAGCATTTT	CASSPGQARNNQPQHF	TRBV2	TRBJ1-5	NA	TRBD1
TGTGCCAGCAGGGCCACCTGGGGAGTTTCAGATACGCAGTATTTT	CASRATWGVSDTQYF	TRBV2	TRBJ2-3	NA	NA
TGTGCCAGCACTTCGATACAGGGAGGAACAGATACGCAGTATTTT	CASTSIQGGTDTQYF	TRBV6-1	TRBJ2-3	NA	NA
TGCGCCAGCAGCTTGTACACTTCGGGGACGAATGAAAAACTGTTTTTT	CASSLYTSGTNEKLFF	TRBV5-1	TRBJ1-4	NA	NA
TGTGCCAGCAGACCACTCGGGTCCCAGCTTACTGAAGCTTTCTTT	CASRPLGSQLTEAFF	TRBV2	TRBJ1-1	once	NA
TGTGCCAGCAGCCAAGATGAGGGGAGTGCTTTCTTT	CASSQDEGSAFF	TRBV4-2	TRBJ1-1	few	NA